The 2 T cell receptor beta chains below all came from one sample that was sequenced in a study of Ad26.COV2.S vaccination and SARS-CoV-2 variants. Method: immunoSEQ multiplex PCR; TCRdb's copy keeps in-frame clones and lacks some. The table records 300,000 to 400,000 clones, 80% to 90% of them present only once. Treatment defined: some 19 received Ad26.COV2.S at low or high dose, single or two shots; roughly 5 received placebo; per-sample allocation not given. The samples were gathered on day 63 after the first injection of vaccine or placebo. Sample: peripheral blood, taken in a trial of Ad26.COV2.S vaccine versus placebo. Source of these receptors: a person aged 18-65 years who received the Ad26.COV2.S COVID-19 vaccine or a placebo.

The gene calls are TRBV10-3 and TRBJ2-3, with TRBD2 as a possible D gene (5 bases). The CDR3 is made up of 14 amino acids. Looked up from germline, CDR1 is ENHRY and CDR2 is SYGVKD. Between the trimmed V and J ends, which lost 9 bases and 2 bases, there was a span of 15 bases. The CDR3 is CAIVSSEATDTQYF. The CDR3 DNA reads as TGTGCCATTGTTTCATCGGAGGCCACAGATACGCAGTATTTT.

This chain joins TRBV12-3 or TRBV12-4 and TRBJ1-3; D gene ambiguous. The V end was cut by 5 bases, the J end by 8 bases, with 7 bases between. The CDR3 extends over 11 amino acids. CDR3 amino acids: CASSTAYTIYF. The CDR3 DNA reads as TGTGCCAGCAGTACAGCCTACACCATATATTTT.